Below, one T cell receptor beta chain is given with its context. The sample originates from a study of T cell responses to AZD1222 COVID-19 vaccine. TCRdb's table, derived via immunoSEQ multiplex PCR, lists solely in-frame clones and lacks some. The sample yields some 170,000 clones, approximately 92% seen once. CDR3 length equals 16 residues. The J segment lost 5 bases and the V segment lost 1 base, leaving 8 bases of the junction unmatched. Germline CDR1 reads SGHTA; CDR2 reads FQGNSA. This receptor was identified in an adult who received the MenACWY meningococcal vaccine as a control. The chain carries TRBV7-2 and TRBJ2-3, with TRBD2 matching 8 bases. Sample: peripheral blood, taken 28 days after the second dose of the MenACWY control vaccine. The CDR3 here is CASSLDSGGAGDTQYF. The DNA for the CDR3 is TGTGCCAGCAGCTTAGACTCCGGGGGGGCTGGAGATACGCAGTATTTT.